Listed here are 25 T cell receptor beta chains from one sample, sequenced in a study of T cells in tuberculosis. Sorting used thawed, overnight-rested PBMC stained with anti-CD3, a viability dye and GMM-loaded CD1B tetramer. C32 glucose monomycolate from Rhodococcus equi was loaded onto the CD1B tetramers. Using immunoSEQ multiplex PCR, the repertoire was profiled, and TCRdb retains in-frame clones only, with some absent. The top ten hold 21% of the sample, which has about 54,000 clones, 88% seen once. Sequencing was done on a sample of CD1b-GMM tetramer-negative cells sorted from PBMCs. The receptor set was obtained from an adult woman with latent tuberculosis.

The genes are TRBV30 and TRBJ1-1; 10 bases fit TRBD1. Germline V CDR1 and CDR2: GTSNPN, SVGIG (reference sequence). The CDR3 sequence is 13 residues long. V was pared by 6 bases and J by 3 bases, with 4 bases of the junction left unmatched. CDR3 DNA sequence: TGTGCCTGTGGACAGGGGGGTCACACTGAAGCTTTCTTT. Translating it yields CACGQGGHTEAFF.

The chain joins TRBV7-2 to TRBJ1-2; 10 bases align to TRBD1. V was clipped by 7 bases and J by 7 bases; unmatched bases: 12. CDR1 SGHTA and CDR2 FQGNSA come from the germline V gene. The CDR3 length is 15 residues. DNA for the CDR3: TGTGCCAGCAACCGCTTGGGACAGGGGATGGGTGGCTACACCTTC. Protein: CASNRLGQGMGGYTF.

This clone was picked up one time. The chain uses TRBV9 and TRBJ2-3, with 8 bases aligning to TRBD2. J was trimmed by 2 bases and V by 0 bases; bases with no gene match: 5. Germline V gene data show CDR1 as SGDLS and CDR2 as YYNGEE. The length of the CDR3 is 16 residues. The CDR3 region has the DNA TGTGCCAGCAGCGTAGCACTAGCGGACCACACAGATACGCAGTATTTT. This sequence encodes CASSVALADHTDTQYF. Using reference TRBV9 and TRBJ2-3 for the parts outside the CDR3, the full variable domain is DSGVTQTPKHLITATGQRVTLRCSPRSGDLSVYWYQQSLDQGLQFLIQYYNGEERAKGNILERFSAQQFPDLHSELNLSSLELGDSALYFCASSVALADHTDTQYFGPGTRLTVL.

Only a few counts were recorded for this clone. The chain links TRBV7-2 to TRBJ2-1, with 7 bases aligning to TRBD1. This CDR3 is 17 amino acids long. V trimming: 4 bases; J trimming: 5 bases; junction bases outside the gene matches: 14. In germline, CDR1 is SGHTA, CDR2 FQGNSA. This CDR3 reads CASSSPVRDRVHNEQFF. The DNA of the CDR3 is TGTGCCAGCAGCTCACCTGTCCGCGACAGGGTCCACAATGAGCAGTTCTTC.

The CDR3 loop is CASSPDTEAFF. In DNA form, the CDR3 reads TGTGCCAGCAGTCCTGACACTGAAGCTTTCTTT. The chain recombines TRBV2 with TRBJ1-1; D unclear. Trimming removed 5 bases at V and 3 bases at J, with 4 bases between. There are 11 residues in the CDR3. Germline CDR1 is SNHLY and CDR2 is FYNNEI.

The chain links TRBV29-1 to TRBJ1-1, with TRBD1 as a possible D gene (5 bases). The CDR3 spans 11 residues. Germline V gene sequence: CDR1 SQVTM, CDR2 ANQGSEA. Between the trimmed V and J ends, which lost 3 bases and 12 bases, there was a span of 14 bases. The CDR3 DNA sequence: TGCAGCGTTGATACAGGCGGGATAACTTTCTTT. The encoded protein is CSVDTGGITFF.

This sequence joins TRBV9 and TRBJ1-2; 8 bases are shared with TRBD1. The CDR3 totals 14 residues. Trimming removed 0 bases from V and 2 bases from J; junction bases left unmatched: 0. CDR1 and CDR2 (germline): SGDLS, YYNGEE. The CDR3 is CASSVDRGNYGYTF. The CDR3 DNA reads as TGTGCCAGCAGCGTAGACAGGGGGAACTATGGCTACACCTTC.

The chain carries TRBV2 and TRBJ2-7; 11 nucleotides line up with TRBD1. The CDR3 totals 17 residues. Germline CDR1 SNHLY, CDR2 FYNNEI. V shed 8 bases and J 4 bases; nucleotides not matched to a gene: 16. The CDR3 sequence: CASSMELDRDRGYEQYF. The DNA for the CDR3 is TGTGCCAGCTCCATGGAACTGGACCGGGACAGGGGGTACGAGCAGTACTTC.

This rearrangement joins TRBV2 to TRBJ2-1; the match to TRBD1 covers 7 bases. Trimming took 6 bases from V and 4 from J; bases not matched to a gene: 15. Germline CDR1 is SNHLY and CDR2 is FYNNEI. The CDR3 length is 17 residues. The CDR3 protein is CASRDRFMWKRYNEQFF. CDR3 nucleotide sequence: TGTGCCAGCAGGGACAGGTTTATGTGGAAACGGTACAATGAGCAGTTCTTC.

This clone was counted once. The rearrangement uses TRBV10-1 and TRBJ2-1; TRBD1 aligns across 9 bases. The germline V gene encodes CDR1 WNHNN and CDR2 SYGVQD (reference sequence). The J segment lost 4 bases and the V segment lost 2 bases, leaving 9 bases of the junction unmatched. This CDR3 has 17 residues. The DNA of the CDR3 is TGCGCCAGCAGTGAGCCCTCGGACAGGGGAAAGTACAATGAGCAGTTCTTC. Translated: CASSEPSDRGKYNEQFF.

V and J are TRBV2 and TRBJ2-7; D not certain. Germline V gene sequence: CDR1 SNHLY, CDR2 FYNNEI. This CDR3 is built from 15 residues. Trimming pared 2 bases from V and 2 bases from J, leaving 13 bases between. The CDR3: CASSERSATPYEQYF. The CDR3 bases are TGTGCCAGCAGTGAAAGGTCTGCGACACCCTACGAGCAGTACTTC.

This sequence joins TRBV27 and TRBJ2-7; 7 nucleotides line up with TRBD1. V lost 5 bases to trimming and J lost 0 bases; unmatched junction nucleotides: 7. CDR3 length equals 15 residues. The V gene's germline CDR1 is MNHEY and CDR2 SMNVEV (reference sequence). DNA of the CDR3: TGTGCCAGCAGTCCGGACAGGCAATTCTCCTACGAGCAGTACTTC. It specifies CASSPDRQFSYEQYF.

Note on this clone: Sequence at one end of the junction differs from germline and may be a read error. The chain links TRBV7-9 to TRBJ1-1; no definite D call. This CDR3 spans 13 amino acids. CDR1 is SEHNR and CDR2 is FQNEAQ in the germline V gene (reference sequence). The DNA of the CDR3 is TGTGCCAACAGCTTAGACTCCCCCGGGATCGGTTTCTTT. It translates to CANSLDSPGIGFF.

This clone occurred a few times. This chain links TRBV9 with TRBJ2-1, with D tentatively TRBD2 (5 bases). This CDR3 contains 15 residues. Germline V gene lookup returns CDR1 SGDLS and CDR2 YYNGEE. Trimming took off 0 bases at V and 7 bases at J, with 14 bases between the two ends. CDR3 loop: CASSVAAELRNEQFF. For the CDR3, the DNA is TGTGCCAGCAGCGTAGCAGCGGAGTTGAGGAATGAGCAGTTCTTC.

The chain joins TRBV7-9 to TRBJ1-4; tentatively, D is TRBD1 (5 bases). Trimming shortened V by 1 base and J by 6 bases, and 9 bases separated the two germline ends. This CDR3 is built from 14 residues. Germline lookup yields CDR1 SEHNR and CDR2 FQNEAQ (reference sequence). As DNA, the CDR3 is TGTGCCAGCAGCTTAGGACAGCTAGATGAAAAACTGTTTTTT. Encoded protein: CASSLGQLDEKLFF.

CDR3 in DNA: TGTGCCAGCAGCTCAGGGGCCTACATCACTACCGGGGAGCTGTTTTTT. This gives the protein CASSSGAYITTGELFF. The chain is built from TRBV7-9 and TRBJ2-2, with D possibly TRBD1 on 6 matching bases. The CDR3 contains 16 residues. V lost 4 bases, J lost 5 bases, and 17 bases lay in between. The V gene's germline CDR1 is SEHNR and CDR2 FQNEAQ (reference sequence).

V is TRBV6-1 and J is TRBJ1-2; tentative D call: TRBD1 (6 bases). The germline CDR1 and CDR2 sequences are MNHNS and SASEGT. V was trimmed by 4 bases and J by 7 bases, leaving 16 bases between them. This CDR3 is 14 amino acids long. CDR3 coding DNA: TGTGCCAGCAGTGTGGGGGGGGCGTTCGTTGGCTACACCTTC. Protein sequence: CASSVGGAFVGYTF.

This clone occurred a few times. The chain combines TRBV27 with TRBJ1-5; D not certain. The CDR3 loop spans 16 amino acids. CDR1 is MNHEY and CDR2 is SMNVEV in the germline V gene (reference sequence). V was shortened by 4 bases and J by 1 base, with 14 bases between the two germline ends. The CDR3 sequence is CASSYSRAGSNQPQHF. Here the CDR3 DNA reads TGTGCCAGCAGTTACTCGAGGGCGGGGAGCAATCAGCCCCAGCATTTT.

The V call is TRBV7-2, the J call TRBJ2-1; the match to TRBD2 covers 7 bases. In germline, CDR1 is SGHTA, CDR2 FQGNSA. The CDR3 contains 14 residues. The ends lost 5 bases at V and 9 bases at J; junction bases unmatched: 10. The CDR3 is CASSHMHREGEQFF. The CDR3 bases are TGTGCCAGCAGCCATATGCATAGGGAGGGTGAGCAGTTCTTC. The full variable domain, completed using reference TRBV7-2 and TRBJ2-1, is GAGVSQSPSNKVTEKGKDVELRCDPISGHTALYWYRQSLGQGLEFLIYFQGNSAPDKSGLPSDRFSAERTGGSVSTLTIQRTQQEDSAVYLCASSHMHREGEQFFGPGTRLTVL.

The chain couples TRBV6-5 to TRBJ1-3; 9 bases line up with TRBD1. The J segment lost 2 bases and the V segment lost 4 bases, leaving 3 bases of the junction unmatched. This CDR3 spans 15 amino acids. In germline, CDR1 is MNHEY, CDR2 SVGAGI. The CDR3 DNA sequence: TGTGCCAGCAGTTGGGGACAGGGTGCTGGAAACACCATATATTTT. This codes for CASSWGQGAGNTIYF.

This sequence joins TRBV7-9 and TRBJ2-7; 10 positions match TRBD2. J was trimmed by 1 base and V by 5 bases; bases with no gene match: 8. There are 16 residues in the CDR3. The germline gives CDR1 SEHNR, CDR2 FQNEAQ (reference sequence). DNA for the CDR3: TGTGCCAGCAGCGGAGATTGGACTAGCGGATCCTACGAGCAGTACTTC. Amino acid sequence: CASSGDWTSGSYEQYF.

The rearrangement joins TRBV25-1 to TRBJ1-1, with a weak D call TRBD1 (5 bases). The CDR3 has 17 residues. In germline, CDR1 is MGHDK, CDR2 SYGVNS. The V and J ends lost 4 bases and 2 bases respectively, with 20 bases between them. The CDR3 protein is CASSVQDRLKGNTEAFF. Written as DNA, the CDR3 is TGTGCCAGCAGTGTCCAAGACAGACTTAAGGGAAACACTGAAGCTTTCTTT.

The CDR3 nucleotides are TGCGCCAGCAGCCAAGATCGGGAGTCCCCCTCCTACAATGAGCAGTTCTTC. Protein sequence: CASSQDRESPSYNEQFF. V gene TRBV4-3 combines with J gene TRBJ2-1; possible D gene TRBD2, 6 bases. The CDR3 is made up of 17 amino acids. Trimming pared 0 bases from V and 0 bases from J, leaving 12 bases between. Germline CDR1 reads LGHNA; CDR2 reads YSLEER.

V usage is TRBV7-9 and J usage is TRBJ2-7; TRBD1 might be the D (6 bases). Germline CDR1 is SEHNR and CDR2 is FQNEAQ (reference sequence). The germline V and J ends were trimmed by 1 base and 3 bases, with 19 bases remaining between them. This CDR3 is built from 17 residues. In nucleotides, the CDR3 is TGTGCCAGCAGCTTAGGAACGGGACAAAAGGCGATCTACGAGCAGTACTTC. Its protein is CASSLGTGQKAIYEQYF.

The chain uses TRBV11-2 and TRBJ2-2, with TRBD2 identical over 13 bases. Per the germline V gene, CDR1 is SGHAT and CDR2 is FQNNGV. Germline trimming cut 3 bases from V and 3 bases from J; bases unmatched to any gene: 1. The CDR3 sequence is 16 residues long. The CDR3 nucleotides are TGTGCCAGCAGCTTCGGGACTAGCGGGGACACCGGGGAGCTGTTTTTT. It translates to CASSFGTSGDTGELFF. The variable domain in full, completed from reference TRBV11-2 and TRBJ2-2, reads EAGVAQSPRYKIIEKRQSVAFWCNPISGHATLYWYQQILGQGPKLLIQFQNNGVVDDSQLPKDRFSAERLKGVDSTLKIQPAKLEDSAVYLCASSFGTSGDTGELFFGEGSRLTVL.